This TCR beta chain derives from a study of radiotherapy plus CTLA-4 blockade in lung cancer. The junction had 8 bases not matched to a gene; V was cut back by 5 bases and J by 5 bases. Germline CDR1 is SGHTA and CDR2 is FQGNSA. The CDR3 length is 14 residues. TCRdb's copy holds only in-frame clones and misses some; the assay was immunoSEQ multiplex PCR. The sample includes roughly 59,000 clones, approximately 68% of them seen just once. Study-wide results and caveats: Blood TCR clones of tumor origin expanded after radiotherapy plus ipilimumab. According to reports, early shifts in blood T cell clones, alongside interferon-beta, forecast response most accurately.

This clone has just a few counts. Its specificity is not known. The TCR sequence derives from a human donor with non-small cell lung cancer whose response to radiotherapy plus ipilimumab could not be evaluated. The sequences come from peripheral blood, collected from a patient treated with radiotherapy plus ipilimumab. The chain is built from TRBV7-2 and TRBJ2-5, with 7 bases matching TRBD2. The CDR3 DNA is TGTGCCAGCAGCCGGAGACTAGCTGGGGAGACCCAGTACTTC. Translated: CASSRRLAGETQYF.